These 19 T cell receptor beta chains came from one sample sequenced in a study of shared clonotypes between healthy human individuals. Data came from immunoSEQ multiplex PCR; TCRdb stores just in-frame clones and leaves some out. The profile covers approximately 530,000 clones, with 90% to 96% appearing a single time and under 0.06% taken by the ten largest. The sequenced sample was naive CD4+ T cells sorted from blood. Subset given: CD45RA+ positively selected. All receptors derive from a woman aged 30 to 39 in good health.

Remarks on this clone: At one of its ends the junction is not consistent with the germline gene, which may arise from a read error. The chain uses TRBV27 and TRBJ2-7; TRBD2 matches 9 bases. This CDR3 comprises 15 residues. Germline V gene data show CDR1 as MNHEY and CDR2 as SMNVEV (reference sequence). The CDR3 loop is CASSFNSGRVYEQYF. The CDR3, as DNA: TGTGCCAGTAGTTTCAATAGCGGGAGAGTCTACGAGCAGTACTTC.

The J gene is TRBJ2-7, the V gene TRBV28, with 7 bases matching TRBD2. Germline CDR1 is MDHEN and CDR2 is SYDVKM. The trim removed 2 bases at V and 0 bases at J, leaving 4 bases unmatched. This CDR3 region has 15 residues. The CDR3 nucleotides are TGTGCCAGCAGTTTACCGGGCGGGAGCTCCTACGAGCAGTACTTC. This encodes CASSLPGGSSYEQYF. Together with reference TRBV28 and TRBJ2-7, the CDR3 gives the full variable domain: DVKVTQSSRYLVKRTGEKVFLECVQDMDHENMFWYRQDPGLGLRLIYFSYDVKMKEKGDIPEGYSVSREKKERFSLILESASTNQTSMYLCASSLPGGSSYEQYFGPGTRLTVT.

V is TRBV6-5 and J is TRBJ2-7; no firm D call. This CDR3 contains 14 residues. V lost 3 bases, J lost 5 bases, and 14 bases lay in between. In germline, CDR1 is MNHEY, CDR2 SVGAGI. Here the CDR3 DNA reads TGTGCCAGCAGTTATTCCACGGGTGGGCACGAGCAGTACTTC. Translating it yields CASSYSTGGHEQYF.

The chain uses TRBV27 and TRBJ2-1; TRBD2 agrees at 7 bases. J lost 6 bases, V lost 6 bases, and 14 bases had no gene match. The CDR3 length is 16 residues. From germline, CDR1 is MNHEY and CDR2 SMNVEV (reference sequence). CDR3 sequence (DNA): TGTGCCAGCAGAATCGAAAGCGGGACCTACTTCAATGAGCAGTTCTTC. It yields the protein CASRIESGTYFNEQFF.

This sequence joins TRBV5-5 and TRBJ1-4; 10 bases match TRBD1. Germline CDR1 and CDR2: SGHKS and YYEKEE (reference sequence). The CDR3 sequence is 16 residues long. The J segment lost 4 bases and the V segment lost 4 bases, leaving 7 bases of the junction unmatched. The CDR3 here is CASSPDRGQNNEKLFF. The CDR3 region has the DNA TGTGCCAGCAGCCCCGACAGGGGGCAGAATAATGAAAAACTGTTTTTT.

V usage is TRBV6-6 and J usage is TRBJ2-7; 7 bases are a match to TRBD2. Germline V gene lookup returns CDR1 MNHNY and CDR2 SVGAGI (reference sequence). Trimming at V came to 8 bases and at J to 0 bases, leaving 7 bases not matched to a gene. CDR3 length: 14 amino acids. The CDR3 sequence: CASHPSGSSYEQYF. The DNA of the CDR3 is TGTGCCAGCCATCCTAGCGGAAGCTCCTACGAGCAGTACTTC.

V and J are TRBV19 and TRBJ2-2; 9 nucleotides line up with TRBD1. The CDR3 loop spans 14 amino acids. J gave up 4 bases and V 4 bases, and 1 base lay outside the gene matches. Germline V gene sequence: CDR1 LNHDA, CDR2 SQIVND (reference sequence). CDR3 residues: CASSTTGGTGELFF. DNA of the CDR3: TGTGCCAGTAGTACGACAGGGGGCACCGGGGAGCTGTTTTTT. Full variable domain (rest looked up from reference TRBV19 and TRBJ2-2): DGGITQSPKYLFRKEGQNVTLSCEQNLNHDAMYWYRQDPGQGLRLIYYSQIVNDFQKGDIAEGYSVSREKKESFPLTVTSAQKNPTAFYLCASSTTGGTGELFFGEGSRLTVL.

This clone occurred once. This chain uses TRBV10-1 with TRBJ2-3; no reliable D call. Germline-derived CDR1 and CDR2 are WNHNN and SYGVQD (reference sequence). V was pared by 5 bases and J by 5 bases, with 11 bases between. This CDR3 comprises 13 residues. CDR3 bases: TGCGCCAGCAGTCGGCAGAGGTTAGATACGCAGTATTTT. This translates into CASSRQRLDTQYF.

The genes are TRBV28 and TRBJ2-7; TRBD1 agrees at 9 bases. CDR3 length equals 15 residues. The ends lost 2 bases at V and 5 bases at J; junction bases unmatched: 7. Germline V gives CDR1 MDHEN, CDR2 SYDVKM. Written as DNA, the CDR3 is TGTGCCAGCAGTTTAGGGGACAGGGTATCCCACGAGCAGTACTTC. Translating it yields CASSLGDRVSHEQYF.

The rearrangement uses TRBV6-1 and TRBJ2-3; 14 nucleotides agree with TRBD2. With 4 bases clipped from V and 0 bases from J, the junction kept 6 bases outside the gene matches. The CDR3 runs to 18 residues. CDR1 MNHNS and CDR2 SASEGT come from the germline V gene. This CDR3 reads CASSGGTSGGPSTDTQYF. Written as DNA, the CDR3 is TGTGCCAGCAGTGGCGGGACTAGCGGGGGCCCTAGCACAGATACGCAGTATTTT.

This sequence joins TRBV9 and TRBJ2-1; D is unresolved. Germline V gene lookup returns CDR1 SGDLS and CDR2 YYNGEE. Trimming took off 0 bases at V and 6 bases at J, with 13 bases between the two ends. CDR3 length equals 15 residues. Here the CDR3 DNA reads TGTGCCAGCAGCGTAGTGGGCTCCGGGTCCAATGAGCAGTTCTTC. As protein: CASSVVGSGSNEQFF.

This sequence joins TRBV11-3 and TRBJ2-6; D call uncertain. The germline V gene has CDR1 SGHNT and CDR2 YENEEA. This CDR3 has 18 residues. V shed 2 bases and J shed 0 bases, with 14 bases lying between them. The CDR3 protein is CASSLKRRWNSGANVLTF. CDR3 coding DNA: TGTGCCAGCAGCTTAAAGCGACGGTGGAACTCTGGGGCCAACGTCCTGACTTTC.

This sequence joins TRBV10-2 and TRBJ1-4; no clear D. Between the trimmed V and J ends, which lost 3 bases and 6 bases, there was a span of 5 bases. Germline-derived CDR1 and CDR2 are WSHSY and SAAADI. This CDR3 region has 12 residues. Here the CDR3 DNA reads TGCGCCAGCAGTGATCTTGATGAAAAACTGTTTTTT. As protein: CASSDLDEKLFF.

V usage is TRBV2 and J usage is TRBJ2-3; perhaps TRBD1 as D (5 bases). V dropped 4 bases and J dropped 3 bases, with 11 bases sitting between them. There are 14 residues in the CDR3. Per the germline V gene, CDR1 is SNHLY and CDR2 is FYNNEI. In nucleotides, the CDR3 is TGTGCCAGCAGTGTCTACAGGCGAACAGATACGCAGTATTTT. It translates to CASSVYRRTDTQYF.

J is TRBJ1-5 and V is TRBV2; possible D gene TRBD1, 5 bases. The CDR3 has 14 residues. Germline lookup yields CDR1 SNHLY and CDR2 FYNNEI. V was pared by 5 bases and J by 3 bases, with 11 bases between. The CDR3 region has the DNA TGTGCCAGCAGTTCCGGGACTATCAATCAGCCCCAGCATTTT. This gives the protein CASSSGTINQPQHF. Together with reference TRBV2 and TRBJ1-5, the CDR3 gives the full variable domain: EPEVTQTPSHQVTQMGQEVILRCVPISNHLYFYWYRQILGQKVEFLVSFYNNEISEKSEIFDDQFSVERPDGSNFTLKIRSTKLEDSAMYFCASSSGTINQPQHFGDGTRLSIL.

The chain carries TRBV28 and TRBJ1-2, with no clear D. The CDR3 has 12 amino acids. Trimming left V 8 bases short and J 7 bases short, with 14 bases between. In germline, CDR1 is MDHEN, CDR2 SYDVKM. The CDR3 loop is CASAPVGSGYTF. The CDR3, as DNA: TGTGCCAGCGCCCCGGTCGGGAGTGGCTACACCTTC.

V gene TRBV11-2 combines with J gene TRBJ1-1; D is ambiguous. Trimming left V 0 bases short and J 3 bases short, with 5 bases between. Germline V gene data show CDR1 as SGHAT and CDR2 as FQNNGV. CDR3 length equals 13 residues. The CDR3 DNA is TGTGCCAGCAGCTTAGATTACGACACTGAAGCTTTCTTT. It encodes CASSLDYDTEAFF.

The chain combines TRBV2 with TRBJ2-3; 11 bases are shared with TRBD1. Trimming took 7 bases from V and 5 from J; bases not matched to a gene: 5. This CDR3 contains 14 residues. The germline V gene encodes CDR1 SNHLY and CDR2 FYNNEI. The chain's CDR3 is CASTRTGGRDTQYF. In DNA, the CDR3 is TGTGCCAGCACCCGGACAGGGGGCAGAGATACGCAGTATTTT.

The chain couples TRBV4-1 to TRBJ2-1; D remains ambiguous. The CDR3 spans 12 residues. Germline lookup yields CDR1 MGHRA and CDR2 YSYEKL. Trimming took off 4 bases at V and 7 bases at J, with 8 bases between the two ends. The chain's CDR3 is CASSLERNEQFF. As DNA, the CDR3 is TGCGCCAGCAGCCTTGAAAGGAATGAGCAGTTCTTC.